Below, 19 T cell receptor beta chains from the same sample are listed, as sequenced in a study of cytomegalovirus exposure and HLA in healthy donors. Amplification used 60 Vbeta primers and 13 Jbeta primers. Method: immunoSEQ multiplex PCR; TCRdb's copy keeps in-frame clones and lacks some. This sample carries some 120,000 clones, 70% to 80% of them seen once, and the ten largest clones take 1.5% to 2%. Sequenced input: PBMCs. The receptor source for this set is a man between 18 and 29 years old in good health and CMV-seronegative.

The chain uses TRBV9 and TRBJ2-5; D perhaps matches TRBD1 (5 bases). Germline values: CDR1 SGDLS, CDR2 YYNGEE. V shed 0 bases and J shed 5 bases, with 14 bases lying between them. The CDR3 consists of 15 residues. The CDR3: CASSVALAKGETQYF. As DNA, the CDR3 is TGTGCCAGCAGCGTAGCTCTGGCAAAGGGGGAGACCCAGTACTTC.

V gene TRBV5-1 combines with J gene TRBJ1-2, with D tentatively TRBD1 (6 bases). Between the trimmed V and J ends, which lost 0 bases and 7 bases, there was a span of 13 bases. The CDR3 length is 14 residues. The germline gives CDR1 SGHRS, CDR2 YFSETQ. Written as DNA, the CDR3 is TGCGCCAGCAGCTTGGTGGGGGACAAGGGTGGCTACACCTTC. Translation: CASSLVGDKGGYTF. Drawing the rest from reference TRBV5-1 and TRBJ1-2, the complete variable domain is KAGVTQTPRYLIKTRGQQVTLSCSPISGHRSVSWYQQTPGQGLQFLFEYFSETQRNKGNFPGRFSGRQFSNSRSEMNVSTLELGDSALYLCASSLVGDKGGYTFGSGTRLTVV.

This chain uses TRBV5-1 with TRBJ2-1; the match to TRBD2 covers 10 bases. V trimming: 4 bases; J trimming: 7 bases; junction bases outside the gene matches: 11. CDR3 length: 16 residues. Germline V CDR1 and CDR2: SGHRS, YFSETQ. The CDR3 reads CASSPKGEREGNEQFF. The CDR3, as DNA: TGCGCCAGCAGCCCGAAAGGGGAGCGGGAGGGAAATGAGCAGTTCTTC. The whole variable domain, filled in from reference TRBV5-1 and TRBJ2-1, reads KAGVTQTPRYLIKTRGQQVTLSCSPISGHRSVSWYQQTPGQGLQFLFEYFSETQRNKGNFPGRFSGRQFSNSRSEMNVSTLELGDSALYLCASSPKGEREGNEQFFGPGTRLTVL.

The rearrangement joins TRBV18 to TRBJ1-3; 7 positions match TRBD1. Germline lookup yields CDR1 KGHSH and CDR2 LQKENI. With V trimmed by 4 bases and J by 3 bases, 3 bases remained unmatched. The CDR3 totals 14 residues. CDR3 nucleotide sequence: TGTGCCAGCTCACGACAGGGTGGTGGAAACACCATATATTTT. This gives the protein CASSRQGGGNTIYF.

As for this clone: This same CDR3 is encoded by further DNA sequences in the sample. CDR3 loop: CASSVVVAARGQPQHF. CDR3 DNA sequence: TGTGCCAGCAGCGTAGTGGTGGCGGCGAGAGGTCAGCCCCAGCATTTT. The rearrangement uses TRBV9 and TRBJ1-5; D not certain. With 0 bases removed from V and 6 bases from J, the gap between germline ends came to 16 bases. Germline V CDR1 and CDR2: SGDLS, YYNGEE. The CDR3 loop spans 16 amino acids.

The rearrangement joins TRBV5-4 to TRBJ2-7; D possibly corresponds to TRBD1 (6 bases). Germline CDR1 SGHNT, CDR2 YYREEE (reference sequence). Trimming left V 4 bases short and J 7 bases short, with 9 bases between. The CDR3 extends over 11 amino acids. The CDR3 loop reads CASSAGTEQYF. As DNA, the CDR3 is TGTGCCAGCAGCGCCGGGACAGAGCAGTACTTC. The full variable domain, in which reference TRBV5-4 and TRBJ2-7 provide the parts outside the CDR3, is ETGVTQSPTHLIKTRGQQVTLRCSSQSGHNTVSWYQQALGQGPQFIFQYYREEENGRGNFPPRFSGLQFPNYSSELNVNALELDDSALYLCASSAGTEQYFGPGTRLTVT.

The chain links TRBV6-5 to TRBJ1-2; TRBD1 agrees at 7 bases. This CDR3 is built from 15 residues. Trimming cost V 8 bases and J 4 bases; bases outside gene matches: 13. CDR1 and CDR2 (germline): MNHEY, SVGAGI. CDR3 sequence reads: CASRAGGTRIYGYTF. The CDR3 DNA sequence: TGTGCCAGCCGGGCAGGGGGAACTAGGATCTATGGCTACACCTTC.

In DNA form, the CDR3 reads TGTGCCTGGAGTGAAACAGGGATTTCGGAGACCCAGTACTTC. It codes for CAWSETGISETQYF. The genes are TRBV30 and TRBJ2-5; a possible D gene is TRBD1 (6 bases). This CDR3 spans 14 amino acids. Germline CDR1 GTSNPN, CDR2 SVGIG (reference sequence). The V gene lost 1 base and the J gene lost 5 bases, with 14 bases spanning the gap.

CDR3 region: CASSVDRGLDTQYF. CDR3 DNA sequence: TGTGCCAGCAGTGTCGACAGGGGGCTAGATACGCAGTATTTT. The chain is built from TRBV6-1 and TRBJ2-3, with TRBD1 matching 10 bases. V trimming: 4 bases; J trimming: 5 bases; junction bases outside the gene matches: 3. CDR1 MNHNS and CDR2 SASEGT come from the germline V gene. The length of the CDR3 is 14 residues.

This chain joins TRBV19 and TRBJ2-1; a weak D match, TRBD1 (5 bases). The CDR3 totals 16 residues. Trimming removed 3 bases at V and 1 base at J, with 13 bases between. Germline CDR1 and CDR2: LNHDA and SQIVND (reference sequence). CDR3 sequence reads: CASSIVGAGSYNEQFF. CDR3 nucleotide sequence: TGTGCCAGTAGTATTGTTGGGGCAGGGTCCTACAATGAGCAGTTCTTC.

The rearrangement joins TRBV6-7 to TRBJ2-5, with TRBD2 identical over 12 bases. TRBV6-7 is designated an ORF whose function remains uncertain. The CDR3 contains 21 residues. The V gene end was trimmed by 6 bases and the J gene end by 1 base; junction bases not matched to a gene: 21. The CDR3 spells CASRPTGARASGRAIQETQYF. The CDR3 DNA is TGTGCCAGCAGGCCTACAGGGGCGAGGGCTAGCGGGAGGGCCATCCAAGAGACCCAGTACTTC.

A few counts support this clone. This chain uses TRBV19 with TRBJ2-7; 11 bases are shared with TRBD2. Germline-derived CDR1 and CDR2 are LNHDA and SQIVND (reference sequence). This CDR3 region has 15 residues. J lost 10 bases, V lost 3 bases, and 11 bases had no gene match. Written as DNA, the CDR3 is TGTGCCAGTAGTATCGGAGGGGGTAGCGGGAGGGTCCAGTACGTC. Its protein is CASSIGGGSGRVQYV.

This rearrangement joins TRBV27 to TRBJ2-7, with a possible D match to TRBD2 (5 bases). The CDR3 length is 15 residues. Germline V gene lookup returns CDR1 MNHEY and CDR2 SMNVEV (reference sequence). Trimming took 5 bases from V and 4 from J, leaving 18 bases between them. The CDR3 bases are TGTGCCAGCAGTGCAAGCGGAAGGGAGCATTACGAGCAGTACTTC. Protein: CASSASGREHYEQYF.

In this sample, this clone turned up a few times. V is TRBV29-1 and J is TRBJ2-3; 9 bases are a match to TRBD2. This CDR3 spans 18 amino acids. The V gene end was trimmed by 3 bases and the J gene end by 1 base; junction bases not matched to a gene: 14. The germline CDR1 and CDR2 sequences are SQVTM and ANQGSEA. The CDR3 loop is CSVDGASGTHKGTDTQYF. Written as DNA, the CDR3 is TGCAGCGTTGATGGGGCTAGCGGGACCCATAAGGGCACAGATACGCAGTATTTT.

CDR3 residues: CASTAGDSNEQFF. CDR3 DNA sequence: TGTGCCAGCACCGCGGGAGACTCGAATGAGCAGTTCTTC. The J gene is TRBJ2-1, the V gene TRBV6-5; 7 bases align to TRBD2. This CDR3 is built from 13 residues. Trimming at V came to 7 bases and at J to 7 bases, leaving 7 bases not matched to a gene. From germline, CDR1 is MNHEY and CDR2 SVGAGI.

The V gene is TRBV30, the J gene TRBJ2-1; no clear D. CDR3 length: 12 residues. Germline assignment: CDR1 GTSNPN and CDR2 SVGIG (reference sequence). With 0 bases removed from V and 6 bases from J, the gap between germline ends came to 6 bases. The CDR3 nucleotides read TGTGCCTGGAGTGTACTCCTCAATGAGCAGTTCTTC. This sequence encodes CAWSVLLNEQFF.

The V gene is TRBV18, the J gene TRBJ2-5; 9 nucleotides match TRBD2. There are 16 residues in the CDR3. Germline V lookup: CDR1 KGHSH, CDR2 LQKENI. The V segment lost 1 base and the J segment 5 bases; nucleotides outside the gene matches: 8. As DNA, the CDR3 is TGTGCCAGCTCACCACTCGATAGCGGGAGTCGCGAGACCCAGTACTTC. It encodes CASSPLDSGSRETQYF.

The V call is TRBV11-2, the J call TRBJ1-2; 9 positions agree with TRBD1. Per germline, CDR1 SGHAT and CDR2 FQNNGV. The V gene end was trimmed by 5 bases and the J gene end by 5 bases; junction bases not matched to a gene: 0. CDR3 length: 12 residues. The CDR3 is CASSGTGYGYTF. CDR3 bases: TGTGCCAGCAGCGGGACAGGGTATGGCTACACCTTC.

CDR3 nucleotides: TGTGCCAGCAGCTGGGCCTCGGGACAGAGCTACGAGCAGTACGTC. Protein: CASSWASGQSYEQYV. The chain combines TRBV5-4 with TRBJ2-7; TRBD1 aligns across 7 bases. V shed 3 bases, J shed 3 bases, and the junction held 9 bases outside the gene matches. CDR1 and CDR2 from the germline V gene are SGHNT and YYREEE (reference sequence). This CDR3 comprises 15 residues.